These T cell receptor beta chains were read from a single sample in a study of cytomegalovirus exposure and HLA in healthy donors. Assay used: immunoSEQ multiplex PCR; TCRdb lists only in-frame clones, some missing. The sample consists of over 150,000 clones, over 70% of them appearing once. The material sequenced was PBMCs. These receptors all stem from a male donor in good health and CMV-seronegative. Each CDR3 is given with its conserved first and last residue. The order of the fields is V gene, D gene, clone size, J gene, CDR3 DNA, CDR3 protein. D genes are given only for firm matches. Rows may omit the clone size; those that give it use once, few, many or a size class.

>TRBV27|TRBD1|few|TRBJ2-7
TGTGCCAGCAGTTACGGGACAGGGGGCGGGGAGCAGTACTTC
CASSYGTGGGEQYF
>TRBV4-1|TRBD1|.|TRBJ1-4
TGCGCCAGCAGCCAAGATGGCAGGGGGCGCGAAAAACTGTTTTTT
CASSQDGRGREKLFF
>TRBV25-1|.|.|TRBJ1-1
TGTGCCAGCAGTGAATATAGAACATCAGCGGAAGCTTTCTTT
CASSEYRTSAEAFF
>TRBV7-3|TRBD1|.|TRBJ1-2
TGTGCCAGCAGCCTAGGGGGCGCGGATGGCTACACCTTC
CASSLGGADGYTF
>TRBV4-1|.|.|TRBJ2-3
TGCGCCAGCAGCCAAGGGGTCGGGAGCACAGATACGCAGTATTTT
CASSQGVGSTDTQYF
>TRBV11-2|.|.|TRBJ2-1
TGTGCCAGCAGCGCGGACTTCCTGAGCTCCTACAATGAGCAGTTCTTC
CASSADFLSSYNEQFF
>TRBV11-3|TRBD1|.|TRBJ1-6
TGTGCCAGCAGCTGCACCGGGACAGGAGCCTCCTATAATTCACCCCTCCACTTT
CASSCTGTGASYNSPLHF
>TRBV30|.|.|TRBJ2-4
TGTGCCTGGTCAACAGGGTACATTCAGTACTTC
CAWSTGYIQYF
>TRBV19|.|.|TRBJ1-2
TGTGCCAGTAGCCCGGTTACTTTCTTTCCGCGACAGCCTACTGATGGCTACACCTTC
CASSPVTFFPRQPTDGYTF
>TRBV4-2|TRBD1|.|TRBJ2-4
TGTGCCAGCAGCCAGCGGGTTGGGACAGGGGAAAACATTCAGTACTTC
CASSQRVGTGENIQYF
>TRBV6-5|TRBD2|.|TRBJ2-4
TGTGCCAGCAGTTACGTCCGGGAGGGGGCCAAAAACATTCAGTACTTC
CASSYVREGAKNIQYF
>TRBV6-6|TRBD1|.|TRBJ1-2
TGTGCCAGCAGTTACTCCAGGGGGAACTATGGCTACACCTTC
CASSYSRGNYGYTF
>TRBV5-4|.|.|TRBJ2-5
TGTGCCAGCAGCCCGGATAGTCAGGGTTGGAAGACCCAGTACTTC
CASSPDSQGWKTQYF
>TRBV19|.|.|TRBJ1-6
TGTGCCAGTAGTCCCCCCGGAGGGATCGGATCACCCCTCCACTTT
CASSPPGGIGSPLHF
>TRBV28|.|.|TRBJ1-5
TGTGCCAGCACCCCGGGACTTGGAGATCAGCCCCAGCATTTT
CASTPGLGDQPQHF
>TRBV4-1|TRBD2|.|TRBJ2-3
TGCGCCAGCAGCTCTCGACGGACTAGCGGCACAGATACGCAGTATTTT
CASSSRRTSGTDTQYF
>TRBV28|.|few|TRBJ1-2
TGTGCCAGCAGTGAACAGGGAACCTATGGCTACACCTTC
CASSEQGTYGYTF
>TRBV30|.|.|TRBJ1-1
TGTGCCTGGACGAACGGAGCGTACACTGAAGCTTTCTTT
CAWTNGAYTEAFF
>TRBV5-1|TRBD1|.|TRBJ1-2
TGCGCCAGCACCCAGCAAGACAGGGGTGACTATGGCTACACCTTC
CASTQQDRGDYGYTF
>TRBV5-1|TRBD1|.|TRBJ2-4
TGCGCCAGCAGCTTAGGACAGGGGGCGGACATTCAGTACTTC
CASSLGQGADIQYF
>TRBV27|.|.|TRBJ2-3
TGTGCCAGCAGAAAACAGACAGATACGCAGTATTTT
CASRKQTDTQYF
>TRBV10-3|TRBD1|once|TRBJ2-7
TGTGCCATCAGTGAGCCGACAGGGGCGACGCGATACGAGCAGTACTTC
CAISEPTGATRYEQYF
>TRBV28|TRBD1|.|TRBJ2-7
TGTGCCAGCAGACACAGGGGAGCCTACGAGCAGTACTTC
CASRHRGAYEQYF
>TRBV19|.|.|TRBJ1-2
TGTGCCAGTAGTATAAGCCCAAGGGCAGGGATCTCTGGCTACACCTTC
CASSISPRAGISGYTF
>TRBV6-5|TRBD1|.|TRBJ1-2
TGTGCCAGCAGTTTATCCAGGGGGCGCGATGGCTACACCTTC
CASSLSRGRDGYTF
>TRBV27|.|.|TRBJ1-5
TGTGCCAGCAGTTCGACAGGAAATCAGCCCCAGCATTTT
CASSSTGNQPQHF
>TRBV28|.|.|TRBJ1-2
TGTGCCAGCACCCTGAAGGGTCAGGGGCGAGACTATGGCTACACCTTC
CASTLKGQGRDYGYTF
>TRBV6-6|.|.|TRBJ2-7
TGTGCCATCTCCCCGGACTTACCTGGTGAGCAGTACTTC
CAISPDLPGEQYF
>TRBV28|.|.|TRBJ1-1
TGTGCCACCTGTTTAGGGTCCGCGGGAATCACTGAAGCTTTCTTT
CATCLGSAGITEAFF
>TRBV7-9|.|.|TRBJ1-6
TGTGCCAGCACTGGGACTTGGGTTAATTCACCCCTCCACTTT
CASTGTWVNSPLHF
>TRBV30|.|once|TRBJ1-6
TGTGCCTGCGAGTCCGCACCCCTCCACTTT
CACESAPLHF
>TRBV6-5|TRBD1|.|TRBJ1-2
TGTGCCAGCAGTTACTCGATTACAGGGGACTATGGCTACACCTTC
CASSYSITGDYGYTF
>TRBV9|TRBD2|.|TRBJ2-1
TGTGCCAGCAGCGTGGCTAGCGGGTATAACAATGAGCAGTTCTTC
CASSVASGYNNEQFF
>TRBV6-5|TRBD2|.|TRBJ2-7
TGTGCCAGCTCGACTAGCGGGCTCTCCTACGAGCAGTACTTC
CASSTSGLSYEQYF
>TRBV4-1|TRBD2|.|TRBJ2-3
TGCGCCAGCAGCCCCCGGGGGGACGAAAGCACAGATACGCAGTATTTT
CASSPRGDESTDTQYF
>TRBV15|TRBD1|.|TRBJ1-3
TGTGCCACCAGCAGGGGAAGAACAGGGGTTGGAAACACCATATATTTT
CATSRGRTGVGNTIYF
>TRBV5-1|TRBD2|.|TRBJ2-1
TGCGCCAGCAGCGTCCTAGCGGGAGCCTACAATGAGCAGTTCTTC
CASSVLAGAYNEQFF
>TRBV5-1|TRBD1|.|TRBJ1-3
TGCGCCAGCAGCTCCGGGACAGCCATCTCTGGAAACACCATATATTTT
CASSSGTAISGNTIYF
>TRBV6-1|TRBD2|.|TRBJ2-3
TGTGCCAGCAGTGAAGTTAGCGGGGCCGGAGATACGCAGTATTTT
CASSEVSGAGDTQYF
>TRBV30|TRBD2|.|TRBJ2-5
TGTGCCTGGAGAATGGGCGGGAGTAGTGGGGAGACCCAGTACTTC
CAWRMGGSSGETQYF
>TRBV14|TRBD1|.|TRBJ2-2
TGTGCCAGCAGCCAAGTAGGGGACAGCTTCACCGGGGAGCTGTTTTTT
CASSQVGDSFTGELFF
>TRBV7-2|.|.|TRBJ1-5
TGTGCCAGCAGCTTTGACACGAATAGCAATCAGCCCCAGCATTTT
CASSFDTNSNQPQHF
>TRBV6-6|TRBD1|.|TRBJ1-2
TGTGCCAGCAGAGCCCCTCGGGACAGGGAGGGGACTGGCTACACCTTC
CASRAPRDREGTGYTF